These 21 T cell receptor beta chains came from one sample sequenced in a study of shared clonotypes between healthy human individuals. The method was immunoSEQ multiplex PCR; TCRdb's version includes in-frame clones alone and lacks a portion of them. The sample has roughly 700,000 clones; 90% are singletons. Source material: memory CD8+ T cells from PBMCs. Sample subset: CD45RO+ cells pooled with CCR7-negative TemRA cells. These receptors came from a man younger than 35 in good health. Some clones in this sample may be carry-over from other donors' samples.

The genes are TRBV2 and TRBJ2-7; unclear D gene. Germline assignment: CDR1 SNHLY and CDR2 FYNNEI. The V end lost 7 bases, the J end lost 3 bases, and 4 bases lay between the germline ends. The CDR3 covers 10 residues. The CDR3 reads CASMDYEQYF. The CDR3 DNA sequence: TGTGCCAGCATGGACTACGAGCAGTACTTC.

V gene TRBV4-1 combines with J gene TRBJ2-2; TRBD1 matches 8 bases. In germline, CDR1 is MGHRA, CDR2 YSYEKL. Trimming at V came to 6 bases and at J to 3 bases, leaving 15 bases not matched to a gene. The CDR3 runs 18 residues. The CDR3 loop reads CASRPRRGRIEDTGELFF. In DNA, the CDR3 is TGCGCCAGCAGACCCCGCAGGGGGCGTATAGAGGACACCGGGGAGCTGTTTTTT.

This chain links TRBV11-2 with TRBJ2-7; possibly TRBD1 or TRBD2 for D (5 bases each). V lost 8 bases and J 2 bases, leaving 10 bases between the germline ends. Germline-derived CDR1 and CDR2 are SGHAT and FQNNGV. The CDR3 has 12 residues. Here the CDR3 DNA reads TGTGCCAGCGAGGGGTCTCCCTACGAGCAGTACTTC. Translation: CASEGSPYEQYF.

The V and J genes are TRBV5-8 and TRBJ2-7, with a weak D call TRBD1 (6 bases). The CDR3 sequence is 15 residues long. The V gene lost 4 bases and the J gene lost 2 bases, with 16 bases spanning the gap. Germline CDR1 and CDR2: SGHTS and YDEGEE. CDR3 amino acids: CASSAPDRYPYEQYF. As DNA, the CDR3 is TGTGCCAGCAGCGCCCCTGACAGGTATCCCTACGAGCAGTACTTC.

The chain joins TRBV28 to TRBJ2-1; 8 nucleotides agree with TRBD2. From germline, CDR1 is MDHEN and CDR2 SYDVKM. This CDR3 has 16 residues. Trimming cost V 3 bases and J 2 bases; bases outside gene matches: 6. This CDR3 is CASSFLREGPYNEQFF. CDR3 nucleotides: TGTGCCAGCAGTTTCCTACGGGAGGGCCCCTACAATGAGCAGTTCTTC.

The chain uses TRBV7-8 and TRBJ2-7, with a tentative D call TRBD2 (5 bases). The germline V gene encodes CDR1 SGHVS and CDR2 FQNEAQ. V was trimmed by 0 bases and J by 3 bases, leaving 12 bases between them. The CDR3 has 15 amino acids. The CDR3, as DNA: TGTGCCAGCAGCTTAGCGGCAGGAGGTTACTACGAGCAGTACTTC. This translates into CASSLAAGGYYEQYF.

This chain connects TRBV11-2 to TRBJ2-1; a weak D match, TRBD1 (6 bases). V was cut by 5 bases and J by 9 bases, with 11 bases left in between. This CDR3 region has 12 residues. The germline V gene encodes CDR1 SGHAT and CDR2 FQNNGV. CDR3 region: CASSPWGPEQFF. Written as DNA, the CDR3 is TGTGCCAGCAGCCCTTGGGGGCCTGAGCAGTTCTTC. Full variable domain (rest looked up from reference TRBV11-2 and TRBJ2-1): EAGVAQSPRYKIIEKRQSVAFWCNPISGHATLYWYQQILGQGPKLLIQFQNNGVVDDSQLPKDRFSAERLKGVDSTLKIQPAKLEDSAVYLCASSPWGPEQFFGPGTRLTVL.

The chain has TRBV4-1 and TRBJ2-7; 8 bases align to TRBD2. From germline, CDR1 is MGHRA and CDR2 YSYEKL. The CDR3 totals 17 residues. V gave up 4 bases and J gave up 5 bases; unmatched junction bases: 16. CDR3 in DNA: TGCGCCAGCAGCCCACACGAATCCGGGAGGGCCAGGGACGAGCAGTACTTC. It is translated as CASSPHESGRARDEQYF.

The genes are TRBV7-9 and TRBJ1-4; no definite D call. CDR1 is SEHNR, CDR2 FQNEAQ, per germline (reference sequence). Trimming stripped 2 bases from V and 8 bases from J, with 12 bases between. CDR3 size: 14 residues. CDR3 nucleotide sequence: TGTGCCAGCAGCTTATGTAGACGCGAAGAAAAACTGTTTTTT. Protein sequence: CASSLCRREEKLFF.

This clone was detected only once. The limits of the CDR3 on the DNA are not certain, so only TCRdb's listed CDR3 is given. The chain joins TRBV27 to TRBJ2-7. Germline V gene sequence: CDR1 MNHEY, CDR2 SMNVEV (reference sequence). The CDR3 adds up to 13 amino acids, both ends counted. CDR3 protein: CASSSSDGYEQYF.

Ten or more counts support this clone. This sequence joins TRBV6-6 and TRBJ1-2; no definite D call. CDR1 is MNHNY, CDR2 SVGAGI, per germline (reference sequence). V was cut by 7 bases and J by 8 bases, with 26 bases left in between. The CDR3 has 16 amino acids. CDR3 nucleotides: TGTGCCAGCACCCCCTTGCCCAATGCGGTGGCGGACGGCTACACCTTC. The encoded protein is CASTPLPNAVADGYTF.

This clone was found a few times. This chain connects TRBV7-6 to TRBJ1-1; D is perhaps TRBD1 (6 bases). Trimming removed 5 bases from V and 5 bases from J, with 12 bases in between. The CDR3 consists of 13 residues. CDR1 and CDR2 from the germline V gene are SGHVS and FNYEAQ. This CDR3 is CASSGGGGTEAFF. The CDR3 DNA reads as TGTGCCAGCAGCGGAGGGGGGGGGACTGAAGCTTTCTTT.

This chain uses TRBV28 with TRBJ2-7, with 7 positions matching TRBD1. Trimming took 4 bases from V and 4 from J; bases not matched to a gene: 10. Germline V gives CDR1 MDHEN, CDR2 SYDVKM. CDR3 size: 15 residues. The CDR3 loop reads CASSSNRQGMYEQYF. Here the CDR3 DNA reads TGTGCCAGCAGTTCAAACAGACAGGGTATGTACGAGCAGTACTTC.

The chain uses TRBV29-1 and TRBJ2-3; D is undetermined. V lost 5 bases to trimming and J lost 0 bases, with 18 bases between them. The CDR3 contains 16 residues. Germline V gene sequence: CDR1 SQVTM, CDR2 ANQGSEA. Written as DNA, the CDR3 is TGCAGCGTTCGGCCTAAGGTGGCAGGAAGCACAGATACGCAGTATTTT. The encoded protein is CSVRPKVAGSTDTQYF.

J is TRBJ2-1 and V is TRBV19; D unclear. Germline CDR1 LNHDA, CDR2 SQIVND (reference sequence). V shed 3 bases and J shed 5 bases, with 8 bases lying between them. CDR3 size: 13 residues. The CDR3 sequence: CASSMGLHNEQFF. The CDR3 nucleotides read TGTGCCAGTAGTATGGGTCTACACAATGAGCAGTTCTTC. The full variable domain, completed using reference TRBV19 and TRBJ2-1, is DGGITQSPKYLFRKEGQNVTLSCEQNLNHDAMYWYRQDPGQGLRLIYYSQIVNDFQKGDIAEGYSVSREKKESFPLTVTSAQKNPTAFYLCASSMGLHNEQFFGPGTRLTVL.

The V call is TRBV7-9, the J call TRBJ2-7; TRBD2 matches at 11 bases. V trimming: 5 bases; J trimming: 1 base; junction bases outside the gene matches: 7. The CDR3 is made up of 16 amino acids. Germline V gene lookup returns CDR1 SEHNR and CDR2 FQNEAQ (reference sequence). The CDR3 spells CASSLPGLAESYEQYF. DNA of the CDR3: TGTGCCAGCAGCCTGCCGGGACTAGCGGAATCCTACGAGCAGTACTTC.

This sequence joins TRBV4-1 and TRBJ2-7, with TRBD2 matching over 9 bases. The J segment lost 0 bases and the V segment lost 1 base, leaving 13 bases of the junction unmatched. CDR1 is MGHRA, CDR2 YSYEKL, per germline. This CDR3 has 19 residues. The CDR3 protein is CASSQVREASGIYSYEQYF. CDR3 DNA sequence: TGCGCCAGCAGCCAAGTACGGGAGGCTAGCGGGATATACTCCTACGAGCAGTACTTC.

The V call is TRBV9, the J call TRBJ2-5, with TRBD2 matching over 10 bases. CDR1 and CDR2 (germline): SGDLS, YYNGEE. Trimming took 4 bases from V and 3 from J; bases not matched to a gene: 6. CDR3 size: 15 residues. CDR3 loop: CASSIYGLAEETQYF. The CDR3 nucleotides read TGTGCCAGCAGCATTTACGGACTAGCGGAAGAGACCCAGTACTTC.

This chain joins TRBV7-9 and TRBJ2-2, with D unclear. Germline CDR1 and CDR2: SEHNR and FQNEAQ (reference sequence). CDR3 length: 13 amino acids. The germline V and J ends were trimmed by 4 bases and 4 bases, with 7 bases remaining between them. The CDR3 loop is CASSSRVTGELFF. DNA for the CDR3: TGTGCCAGCAGCTCCCGCGTCACCGGGGAGCTGTTTTTT. Complete variable domain (other parts from reference TRBV7-9 and TRBJ2-2): DTGVSQNPRHKITKRGQNVTFRCDPISEHNRLYWYRQTLGQGPEFLTYFQNEAQLEKSRLLSDRFSAERPKGSFSTLEIQRTEQGDSAMYLCASSSRVTGELFFGEGSRLTVL.

This chain connects TRBV7-9 to TRBJ1-1; weak D call: TRBD1 (6 bases). The CDR3 is 13 amino acids. Germline values: CDR1 SEHNR, CDR2 FQNEAQ (reference sequence). V gave up 2 bases and J gave up 6 bases, with 10 bases separating them. CDR3 sequence: CASSLLSGAEAFF. As DNA, the CDR3 is TGTGCCAGCAGCTTATTGTCAGGGGCTGAAGCTTTCTTT.

The chain carries TRBV19 and TRBJ1-1; possible D gene TRBD1, 5 bases. Trimming took off 3 bases at V and 0 bases at J, with 17 bases between the two ends. The CDR3 has 17 amino acids. Germline V gives CDR1 LNHDA, CDR2 SQIVND (reference sequence). CDR3 loop: CASSIAGGELMNTEAFF. CDR3 bases: TGTGCCAGTAGTATTGCGGGGGGTGAACTCATGAACACTGAAGCTTTCTTT.